The clone carrying this TCR beta chain was detected only once. The V segment lost 3 bases and the J segment 3 bases; nucleotides outside the gene matches: 8. Germline CDR1 is MNHEY and CDR2 is SMNVEV (reference sequence). The CDR3 sequence is 17 residues long. This sample was taken from a study of T cell changes during pregnancy in multiple sclerosis. Sequencing was performed with immunoSEQ multiplex PCR; in TCRdb, only in-frame clones are kept and a portion is missing. The sample lists tens of thousands of clones, roughly 87% seen once, with more than 7% in the top ten. This sample comprised CD8+ T cells from peripheral blood mononuclear cells, obtained before pregnancy. V usage is TRBV27 and J usage is TRBJ1-2; 12 nucleotides match TRBD1. The receptor was derived from a female donor with multiple sclerosis, enrolled in a pregnancy study. Here the CDR3 DNA reads TGTGCCAGCAGTTTGGGAGCCGGGACAGGGGGCGACTATGGCTACACCTTC. As protein: CASSLGAGTGGDYGYTF.